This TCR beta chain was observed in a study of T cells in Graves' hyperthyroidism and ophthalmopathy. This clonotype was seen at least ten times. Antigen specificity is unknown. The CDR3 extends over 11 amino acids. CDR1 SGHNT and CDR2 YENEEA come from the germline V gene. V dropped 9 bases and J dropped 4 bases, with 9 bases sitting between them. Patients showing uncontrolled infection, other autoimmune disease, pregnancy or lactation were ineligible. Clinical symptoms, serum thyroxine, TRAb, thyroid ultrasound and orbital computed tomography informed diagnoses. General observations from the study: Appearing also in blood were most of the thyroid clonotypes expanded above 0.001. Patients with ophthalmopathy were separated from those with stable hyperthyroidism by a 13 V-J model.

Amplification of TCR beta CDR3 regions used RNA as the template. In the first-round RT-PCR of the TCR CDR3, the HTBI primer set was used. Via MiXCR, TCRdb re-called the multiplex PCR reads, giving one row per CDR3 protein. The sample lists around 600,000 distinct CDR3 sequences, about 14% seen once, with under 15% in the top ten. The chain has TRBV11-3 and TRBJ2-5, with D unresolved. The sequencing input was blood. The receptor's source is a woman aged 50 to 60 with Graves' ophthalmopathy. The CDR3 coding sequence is TGTGCCAGAGTGAAAGGAGAGACCCAGTACTTC. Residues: CARVKGETQYF.